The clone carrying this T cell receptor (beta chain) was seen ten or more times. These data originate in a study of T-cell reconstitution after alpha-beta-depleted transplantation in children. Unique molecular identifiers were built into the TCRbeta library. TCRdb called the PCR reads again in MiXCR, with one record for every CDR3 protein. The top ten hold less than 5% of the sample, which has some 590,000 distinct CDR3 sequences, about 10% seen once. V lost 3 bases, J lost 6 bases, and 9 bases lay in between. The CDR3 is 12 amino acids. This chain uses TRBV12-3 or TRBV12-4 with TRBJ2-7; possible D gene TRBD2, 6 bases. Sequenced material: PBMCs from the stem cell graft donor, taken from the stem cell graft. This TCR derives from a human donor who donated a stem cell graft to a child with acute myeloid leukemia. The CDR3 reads CASSLGTFEQYF. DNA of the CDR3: TGTGCCAGCAGTTTGGGGACTTTCGAGCAGTACTTC.